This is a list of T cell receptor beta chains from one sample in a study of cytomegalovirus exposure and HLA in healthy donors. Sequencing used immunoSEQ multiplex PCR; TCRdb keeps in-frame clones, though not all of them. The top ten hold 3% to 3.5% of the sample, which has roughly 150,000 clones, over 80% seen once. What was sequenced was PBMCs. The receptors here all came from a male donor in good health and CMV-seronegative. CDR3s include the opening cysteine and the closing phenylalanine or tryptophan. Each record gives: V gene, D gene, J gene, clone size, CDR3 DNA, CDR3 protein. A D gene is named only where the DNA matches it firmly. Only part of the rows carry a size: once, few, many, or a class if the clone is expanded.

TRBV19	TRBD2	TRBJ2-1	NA	TGTGCCAGCACGGCGGGGGGGGCAGGAGAGCAGTTCTTC	CASTAGGAGEQFF
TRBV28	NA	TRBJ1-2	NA	TGTGCCAGCAGTTTCCCCGTTGGGGGGGGAGGGTATGGCTACACCTTC	CASSFPVGGGGYGYTF
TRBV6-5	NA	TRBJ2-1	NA	TGTGCCAGCAGTTACACATCGGCGGCTGGGAGACTTGAGCAGTTCTTC	CASSYTSAAGRLEQFF
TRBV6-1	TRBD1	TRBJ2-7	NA	TGTGCCAGCAGTCCCAGGGGGACCGACTACGAGCAGTACTTC	CASSPRGTDYEQYF
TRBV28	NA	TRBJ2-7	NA	TGTGCCAGCAGTTTGGGTCAGGGCCAGTACTTC	CASSLGQGQYF
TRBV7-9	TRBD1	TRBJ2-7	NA	TGTGCCAGCAGTCCGGTGGGACAGACCCTTTCCTACGAGCAGTACTTC	CASSPVGQTLSYEQYF
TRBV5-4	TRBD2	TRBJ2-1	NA	TGTGCCAGCAGCCGATTTGGGCCTAGCGGAAACAATGAGCAGTTCTTC	CASSRFGPSGNNEQFF
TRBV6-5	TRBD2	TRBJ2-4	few	TGTGCCACCCACGCGGGGGGCAAAGCCAAAAACATTCAGTACTTC	CATHAGGKAKNIQYF
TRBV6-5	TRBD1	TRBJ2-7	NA	TGTGCCACCCGGACAGGGGTCTACGAGCAGTACTTC	CATRTGVYEQYF
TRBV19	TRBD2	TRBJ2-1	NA	TGTGCCAGTTCCCATGAAGCGGGGGGCGCCTTGGATGAGCAGTTCTTC	CASSHEAGGALDEQFF
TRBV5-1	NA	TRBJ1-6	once	TGCGCCAGCAGCCAGTACGGGGGATCGGGCGATTCACCCCTCCACTTT	CASSQYGGSGDSPLHF
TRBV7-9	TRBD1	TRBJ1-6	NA	TGTGCCAGCACTCCAATTAACAGGGGTTCACCCCTCCACTTT	CASTPINRGSPLHF
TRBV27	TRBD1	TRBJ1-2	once	TGTGCCAGCAGCCCCGGGACAGGATATGGCTACACCTTC	CASSPGTGYGYTF
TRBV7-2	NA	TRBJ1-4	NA	TGTGCCAGCAGCCCGCGGACAGTAACTAATGAAAAACTGTTTTTT	CASSPRTVTNEKLFF